This T cell receptor (beta chain) was recovered during a study of T cell changes during pregnancy in multiple sclerosis (dated by TCRdb to about 2019). With respect to the entire study: Changes in the T cell repertoire over the course of pregnancy were examined in this study in women with multiple sclerosis.

V is clipped by 4 bases and J by 3 bases, and the sequence between their germline boundaries is 10 bases long. Per the germline V gene, LGHNA is the CDR1 and YNFKEQ is the CDR2. The CDR3, from cysteine to phenylalanine, totals 14 residues. Only the CDR3 DNA is retained, 42 bases long and in frame from the first base. Library preparation employed the immunoSEQ multiplex PCR assay. TCRdb retrieved this table from immuneACCESS and kept in-frame rearrangements only. Not all clones are present; in checked studies, unresolved V genes account for under half, and no reason is known for the remainder. Here the sample has around 72,000 clones; approximately 94% occur a single time. The ten largest clones represent over 2% of the sample. Concerning this clone itself: Its antigen remains unidentified. It has no much larger one-base neighbor in the sample; base qualities were not kept.

The chain was built from TRBV4-2 and TRBJ1-3, with no confident D gene call. This sample comprised peripheral blood, obtained in the second trimester of pregnancy. This TCR was sampled from a female donor in good health, enrolled as a control in a pregnancy study. The DNA is TGTGCCAGCAGCCCTATGTTCGGTGGAAACACCATATATTTT. The encoded protein is CASSPMFGGNTIYF.